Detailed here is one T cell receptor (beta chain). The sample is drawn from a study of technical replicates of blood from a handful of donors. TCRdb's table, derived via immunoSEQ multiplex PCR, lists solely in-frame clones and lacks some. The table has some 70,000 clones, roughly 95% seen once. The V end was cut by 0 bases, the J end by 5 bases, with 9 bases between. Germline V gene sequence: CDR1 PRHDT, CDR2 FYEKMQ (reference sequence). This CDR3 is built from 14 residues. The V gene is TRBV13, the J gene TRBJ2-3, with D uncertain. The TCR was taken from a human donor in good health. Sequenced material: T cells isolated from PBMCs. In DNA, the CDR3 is TGTGCCAGCAGCTTAGGCAGGTCCAAAGATACGCAGTATTTT. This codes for CASSLGRSKDTQYF.